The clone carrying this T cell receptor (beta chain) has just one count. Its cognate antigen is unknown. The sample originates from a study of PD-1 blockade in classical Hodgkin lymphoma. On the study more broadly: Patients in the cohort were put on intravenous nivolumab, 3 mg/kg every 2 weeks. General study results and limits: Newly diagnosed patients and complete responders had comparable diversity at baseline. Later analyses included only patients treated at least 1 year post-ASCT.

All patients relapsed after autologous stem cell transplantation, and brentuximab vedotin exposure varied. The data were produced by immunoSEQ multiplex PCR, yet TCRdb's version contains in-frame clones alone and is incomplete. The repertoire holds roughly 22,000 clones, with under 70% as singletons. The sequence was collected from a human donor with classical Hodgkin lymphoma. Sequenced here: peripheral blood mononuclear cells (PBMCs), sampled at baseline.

In DNA form, the CDR3 reads TGTGCCATCAAGTCTAGTACCTACAATGAGCAGTTCTTC. As protein: CAIKSSTYNEQFF. The chain is built from TRBV10-3 and TRBJ2-1; D is ambiguous. The CDR3 totals 13 residues. The germline V gene encodes CDR1 ENHRY and CDR2 SYGVKD. Trimming left V 7 bases short and J 2 bases short, with 9 bases between.